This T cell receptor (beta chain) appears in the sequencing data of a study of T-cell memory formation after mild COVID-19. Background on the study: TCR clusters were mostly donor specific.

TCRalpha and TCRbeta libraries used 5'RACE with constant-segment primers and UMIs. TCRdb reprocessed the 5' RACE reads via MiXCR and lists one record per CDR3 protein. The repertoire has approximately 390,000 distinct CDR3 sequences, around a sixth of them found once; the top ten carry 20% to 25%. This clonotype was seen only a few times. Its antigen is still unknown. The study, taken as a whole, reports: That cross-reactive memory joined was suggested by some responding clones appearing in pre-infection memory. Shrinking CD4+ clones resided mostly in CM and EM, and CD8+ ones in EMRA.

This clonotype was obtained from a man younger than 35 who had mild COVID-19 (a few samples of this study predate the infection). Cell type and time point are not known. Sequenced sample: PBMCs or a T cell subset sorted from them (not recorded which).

This chain's CDR3 is CASSVGGGAYEQYF. The CDR3 DNA is TGTGCCAGCAGCGTAGGCGGGGGGGCATACGAGCAGTACTTC. The chain uses TRBV9 and TRBJ2-7; TRBD2 matches at 9 bases. V lost 0 bases to trimming and J lost 4 bases; unmatched junction nucleotides: 2. The germline V gene has CDR1 SGDLS and CDR2 YYNGEE. The CDR3 is 14 residues long.